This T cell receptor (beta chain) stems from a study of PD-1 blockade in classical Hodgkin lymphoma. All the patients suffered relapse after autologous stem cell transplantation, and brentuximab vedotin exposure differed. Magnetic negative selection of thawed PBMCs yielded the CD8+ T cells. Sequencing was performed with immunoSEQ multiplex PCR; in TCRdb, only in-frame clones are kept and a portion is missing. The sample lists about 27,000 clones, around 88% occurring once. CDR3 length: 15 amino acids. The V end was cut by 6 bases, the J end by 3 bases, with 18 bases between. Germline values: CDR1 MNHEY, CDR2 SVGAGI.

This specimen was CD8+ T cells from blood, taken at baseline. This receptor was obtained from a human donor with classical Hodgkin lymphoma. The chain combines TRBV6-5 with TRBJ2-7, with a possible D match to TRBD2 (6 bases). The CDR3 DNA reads TGTGCCAGCAGCCACAAGGGACTCCAATACTACGAGCAGTACTTC. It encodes CASSHKGLQYYEQYF.